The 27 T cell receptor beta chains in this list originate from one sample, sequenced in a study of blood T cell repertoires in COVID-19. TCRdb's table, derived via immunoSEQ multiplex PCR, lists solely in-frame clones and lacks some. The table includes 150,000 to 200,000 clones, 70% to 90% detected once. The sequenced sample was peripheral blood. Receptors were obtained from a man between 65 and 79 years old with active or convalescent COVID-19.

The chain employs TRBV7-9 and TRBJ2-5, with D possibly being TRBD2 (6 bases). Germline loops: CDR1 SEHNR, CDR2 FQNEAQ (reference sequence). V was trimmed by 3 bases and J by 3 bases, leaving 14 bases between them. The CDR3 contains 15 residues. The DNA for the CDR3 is TGTGCCAGCAGCTTCCAGGGACTTAGAGAAGAGACCCAGTACTTC. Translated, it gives CASSFQGLREETQYF.

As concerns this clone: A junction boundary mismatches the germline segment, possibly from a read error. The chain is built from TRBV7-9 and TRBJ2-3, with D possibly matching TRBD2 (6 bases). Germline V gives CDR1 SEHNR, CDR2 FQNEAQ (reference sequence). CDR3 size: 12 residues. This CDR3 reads CASTLEAGRLYF. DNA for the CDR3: TGTGCCAGCACCTTAGAGGCAGGGAGGTTATATTTT.

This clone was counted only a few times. The CDR3 region has the DNA TGTGCCAGCAGCTCCCGACTAGCGGGAGAACCCTACAATGAGCAGTTCTTC. This encodes CASSSRLAGEPYNEQFF. V and J are TRBV11-2 and TRBJ2-1; the match to TRBD2 covers 12 bases. The germline V gene has CDR1 SGHAT and CDR2 FQNNGV. The CDR3 loop spans 17 amino acids. The trim removed 4 bases at V and 2 bases at J, leaving 6 bases unmatched.

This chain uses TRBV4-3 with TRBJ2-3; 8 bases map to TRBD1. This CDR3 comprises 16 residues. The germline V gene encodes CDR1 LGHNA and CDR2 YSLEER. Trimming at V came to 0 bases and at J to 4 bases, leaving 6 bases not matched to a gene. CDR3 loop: CASSQEHRGFPDTQYF. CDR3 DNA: TGCGCCAGCAGCCAAGAGCACAGGGGGTTTCCAGATACGCAGTATTTT.

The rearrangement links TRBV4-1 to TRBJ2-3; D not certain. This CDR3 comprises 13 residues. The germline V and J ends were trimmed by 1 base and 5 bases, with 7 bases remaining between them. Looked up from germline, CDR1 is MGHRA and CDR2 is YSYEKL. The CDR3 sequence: CASSQVNRDTQYF. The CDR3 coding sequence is TGCGCCAGCAGCCAAGTCAATAGAGATACGCAGTATTTT.

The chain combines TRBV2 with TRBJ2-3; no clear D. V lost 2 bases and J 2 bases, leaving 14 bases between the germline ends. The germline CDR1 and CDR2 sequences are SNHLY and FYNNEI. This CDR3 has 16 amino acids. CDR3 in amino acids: CASSEIEAEPTDTQYF. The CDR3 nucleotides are TGTGCCAGCAGTGAAATTGAGGCGGAACCCACAGATACGCAGTATTTT.

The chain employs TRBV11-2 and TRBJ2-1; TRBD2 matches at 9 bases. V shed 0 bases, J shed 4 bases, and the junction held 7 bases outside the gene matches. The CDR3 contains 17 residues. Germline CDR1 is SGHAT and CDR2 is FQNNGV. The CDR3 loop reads CASSLDLAGGPYNEQFF. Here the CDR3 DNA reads TGTGCCAGCAGCTTAGATCTGGCGGGGGGGCCGTACAATGAGCAGTTCTTC.

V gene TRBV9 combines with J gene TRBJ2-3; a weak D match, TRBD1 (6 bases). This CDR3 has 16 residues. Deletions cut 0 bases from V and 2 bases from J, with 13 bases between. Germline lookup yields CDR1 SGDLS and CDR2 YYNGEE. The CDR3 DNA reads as TGTGCCAGCAGCGTAGCCAGGGGTATAAACACAGATACGCAGTATTTT. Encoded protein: CASSVARGINTDTQYF.

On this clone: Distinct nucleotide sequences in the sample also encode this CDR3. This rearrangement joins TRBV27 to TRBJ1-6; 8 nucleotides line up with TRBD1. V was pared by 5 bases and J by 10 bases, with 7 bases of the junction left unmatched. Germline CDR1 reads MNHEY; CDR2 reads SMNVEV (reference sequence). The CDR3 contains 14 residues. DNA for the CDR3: TGTGCCAGCAGTCTTGGACAGGGCGGATCACCCCTCCACTTT. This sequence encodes CASSLGQGGSPLHF.

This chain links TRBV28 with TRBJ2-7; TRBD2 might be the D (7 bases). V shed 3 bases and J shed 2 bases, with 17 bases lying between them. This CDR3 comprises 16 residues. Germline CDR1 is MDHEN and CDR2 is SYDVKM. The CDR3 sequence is CASSLGGAGRTYEQYF. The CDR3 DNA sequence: TGTGCCAGCAGTTTGGGGGGGGCGGGTAGGACCTACGAGCAGTACTTC.

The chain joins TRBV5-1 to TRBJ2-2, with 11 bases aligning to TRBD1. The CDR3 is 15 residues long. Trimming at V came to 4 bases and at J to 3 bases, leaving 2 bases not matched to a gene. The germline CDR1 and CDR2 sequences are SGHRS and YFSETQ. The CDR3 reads CASSTDRGHTGELFF. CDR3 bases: TGCGCCAGCAGCACGGACAGGGGGCACACCGGGGAGCTGTTTTTT.

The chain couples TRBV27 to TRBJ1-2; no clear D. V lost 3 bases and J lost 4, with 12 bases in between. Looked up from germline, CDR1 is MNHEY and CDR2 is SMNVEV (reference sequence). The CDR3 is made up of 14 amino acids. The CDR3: CASSLRVLGYGYTF. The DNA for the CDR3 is TGTGCCAGCAGTTTGAGAGTGCTTGGCTATGGCTACACCTTC.

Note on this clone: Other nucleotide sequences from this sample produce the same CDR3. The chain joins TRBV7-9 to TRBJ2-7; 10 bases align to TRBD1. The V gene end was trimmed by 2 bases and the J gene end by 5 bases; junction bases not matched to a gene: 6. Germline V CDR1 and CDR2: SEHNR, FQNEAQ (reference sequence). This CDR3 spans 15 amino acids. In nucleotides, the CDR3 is TGTGCCAGCAGCTTAAGTCGGACAGGGGGGGACGAGCAGTACTTC. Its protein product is CASSLSRTGGDEQYF. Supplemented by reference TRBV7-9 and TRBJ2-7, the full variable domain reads DTGVSQNPRHKITKRGQNVTFRCDPISEHNRLYWYRQTLGQGPEFLTYFQNEAQLEKSRLLSDRFSAERPKGSFSTLEIQRTEQGDSAMYLCASSLSRTGGDEQYFGPGTRLTVT.

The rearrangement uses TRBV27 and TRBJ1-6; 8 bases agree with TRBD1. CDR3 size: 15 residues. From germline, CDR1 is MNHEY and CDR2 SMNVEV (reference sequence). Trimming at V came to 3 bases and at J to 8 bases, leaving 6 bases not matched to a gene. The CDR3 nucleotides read TGTGCCAGCAGTTTCCCCAGGGGGCGAGATTCACCCCTCCACTTT. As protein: CASSFPRGRDSPLHF.

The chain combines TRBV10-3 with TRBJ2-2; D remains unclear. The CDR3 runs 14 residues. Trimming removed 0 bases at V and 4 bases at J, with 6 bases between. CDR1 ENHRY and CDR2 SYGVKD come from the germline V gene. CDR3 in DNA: TGTGCCATCAGTGAGTCGCCAGGCACCGGGGAGCTGTTTTTT. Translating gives CAISESPGTGELFF.

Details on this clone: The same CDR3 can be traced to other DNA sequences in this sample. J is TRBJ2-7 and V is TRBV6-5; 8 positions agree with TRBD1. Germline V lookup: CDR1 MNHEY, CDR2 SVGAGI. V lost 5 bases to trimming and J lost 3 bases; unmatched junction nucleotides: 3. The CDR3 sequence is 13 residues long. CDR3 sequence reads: CASSTDRGYEQYF. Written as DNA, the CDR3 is TGTGCCAGCAGTACCGACAGGGGCTACGAGCAGTACTTC.

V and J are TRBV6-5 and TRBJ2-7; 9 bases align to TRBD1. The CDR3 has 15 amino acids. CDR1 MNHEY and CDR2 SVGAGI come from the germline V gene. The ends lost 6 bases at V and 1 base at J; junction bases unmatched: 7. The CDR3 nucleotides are TGTGCCAGCAGCCCAACCGGGACAGGGTCCTACGAGCAGTACTTC. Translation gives CASSPTGTGSYEQYF.

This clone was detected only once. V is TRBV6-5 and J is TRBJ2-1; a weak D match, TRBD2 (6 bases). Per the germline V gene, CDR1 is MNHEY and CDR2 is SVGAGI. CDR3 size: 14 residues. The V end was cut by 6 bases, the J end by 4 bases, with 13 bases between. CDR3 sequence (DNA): TGTGCCAGCAGCTCCCATGGGGGGTACAATGAGCAGTTCTTC. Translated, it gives CASSSHGGYNEQFF.

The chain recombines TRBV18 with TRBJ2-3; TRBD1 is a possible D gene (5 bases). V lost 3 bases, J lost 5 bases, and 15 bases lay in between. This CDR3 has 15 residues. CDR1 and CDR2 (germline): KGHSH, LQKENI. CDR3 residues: CASSPSTQGGDTQYF. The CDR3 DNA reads TGTGCCAGCTCACCTTCCACGCAGGGTGGAGATACGCAGTATTTT.

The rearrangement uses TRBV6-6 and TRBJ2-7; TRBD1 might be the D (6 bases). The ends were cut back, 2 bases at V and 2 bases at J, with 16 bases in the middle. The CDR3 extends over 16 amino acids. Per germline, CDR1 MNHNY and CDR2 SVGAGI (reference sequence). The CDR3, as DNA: TGTGCCAGCAGTTACACCTGGACAGTAAAGGCCTACGAGCAGTACTTC. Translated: CASSYTWTVKAYEQYF.

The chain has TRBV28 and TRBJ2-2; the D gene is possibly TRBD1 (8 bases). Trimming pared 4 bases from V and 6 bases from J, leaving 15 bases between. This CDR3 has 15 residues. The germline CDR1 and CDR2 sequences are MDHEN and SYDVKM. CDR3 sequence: CASSSGQGGPGELFF. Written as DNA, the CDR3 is TGTGCCAGCAGTTCCGGACAGGGAGGGCCCGGGGAGCTGTTTTTT.

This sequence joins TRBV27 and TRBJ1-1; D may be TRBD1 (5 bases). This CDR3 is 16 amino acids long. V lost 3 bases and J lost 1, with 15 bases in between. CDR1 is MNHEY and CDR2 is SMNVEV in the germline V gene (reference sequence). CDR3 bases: TGTGCCAGCAGTTTCTTAGGGGCCGGCACGAACACTGAAGCTTTCTTT. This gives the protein CASSFLGAGTNTEAFF.

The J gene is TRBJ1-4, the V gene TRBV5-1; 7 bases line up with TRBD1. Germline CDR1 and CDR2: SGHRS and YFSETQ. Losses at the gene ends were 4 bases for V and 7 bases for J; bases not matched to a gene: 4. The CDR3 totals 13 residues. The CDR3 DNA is TGCGCCAGCAGCCTTCCAGGGGGTGAAAAACTGTTTTTT. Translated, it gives CASSLPGGEKLFF. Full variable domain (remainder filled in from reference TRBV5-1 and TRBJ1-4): KAGVTQTPRYLIKTRGQQVTLSCSPISGHRSVSWYQQTPGQGLQFLFEYFSETQRNKGNFPGRFSGRQFSNSRSEMNVSTLELGDSALYLCASSLPGGEKLFFGSGTQLSVL.

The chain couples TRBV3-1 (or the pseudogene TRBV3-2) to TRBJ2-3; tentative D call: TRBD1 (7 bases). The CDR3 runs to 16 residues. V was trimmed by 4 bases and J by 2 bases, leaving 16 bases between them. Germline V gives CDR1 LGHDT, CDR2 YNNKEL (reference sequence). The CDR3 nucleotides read TGTGCCAGCAGCCGGGGGAGGACAGGAGACACAGATACGCAGTATTTT. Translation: CASSRGRTGDTDTQYF.

DNA of the CDR3: TGCGCCAGCAGCCTAACTAGCGGGGGGCCTTCGTCGGGTTCCTACGAGCAGTACTTC. Its protein product is CASSLTSGGPSSGSYEQYF. The chain joins TRBV5-1 to TRBJ2-7, with TRBD2 identical over 12 bases. Germline CDR1 and CDR2: SGHRS and YFSETQ. The CDR3 is 19 amino acids. The trim removed 4 bases at V and 1 base at J, leaving 15 bases unmatched.

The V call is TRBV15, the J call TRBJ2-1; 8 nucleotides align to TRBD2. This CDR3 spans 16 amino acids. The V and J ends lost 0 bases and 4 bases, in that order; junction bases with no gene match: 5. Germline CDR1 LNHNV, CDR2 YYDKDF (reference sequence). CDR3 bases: TGTGCCACCAGCAGAGAAGATAGCGGGATATACAATGAGCAGTTCTTC. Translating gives CATSREDSGIYNEQFF. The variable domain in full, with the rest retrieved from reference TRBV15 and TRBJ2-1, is DAMVIQNPRYQVTQFGKPVTLSCSQTLNHNVMYWYQQKSSQAPKLLFHYYDKDFNNEADTPDNFQSRRPNTSFCFLDIRSPGLGDTAMYLCATSREDSGIYNEQFFGPGTRLTVL.

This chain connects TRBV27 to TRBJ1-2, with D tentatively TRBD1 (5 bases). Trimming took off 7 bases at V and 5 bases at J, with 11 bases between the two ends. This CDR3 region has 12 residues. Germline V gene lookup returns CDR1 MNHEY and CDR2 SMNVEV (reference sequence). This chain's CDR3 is CASTSRGYGYTF. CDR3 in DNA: TGTGCCAGCACCTCACGGGGGTATGGCTACACCTTC.